This note documents a single T cell receptor (beta chain) sequence. Antigen: not known. The sample is drawn from a study of shared clonotypes between healthy human individuals. Regarding the study as a whole: Generation probability values for non-shared clonotypes were lower than those for clonotypes shared by all four donors.

The input for sorted-subset replicate PCRs was around 0.2 ug DNA, 25,000 to 35,000 T cell genomes. The method was immunoSEQ multiplex PCR; TCRdb's version includes in-frame clones alone and lacks a portion of them. The sample has approximately 2,000,000 clones, under 95% seen once. The CDR3 spans 13 residues. Germline CDR1 reads SEHNR; CDR2 reads FQNEAQ (reference sequence). V lost 5 bases and J lost 5, with 12 bases in between. Each sample came from a Caucasian adult donor living in Nashville, Tennessee. The chain carries TRBV7-9 and TRBJ2-5; D unresolved. This clonotype originated in a man between 18 and 29 years old in good health. Some clones in this sample may be carry-over from other donors' samples. Sequenced material: naive CD4+ T cells from PBMCs. Subset meaning: CD45RA+ positively selected. CDR3 sequence reads: CASSRTTFETQYF. In DNA, the CDR3 is TGTGCCAGCAGCAGGACCACGTTCGAGACCCAGTACTTC. Complete variable domain (other parts from reference TRBV7-9 and TRBJ2-5): DTGVSQNPRHKITKRGQNVTFRCDPISEHNRLYWYRQTLGQGPEFLTYFQNEAQLEKSRLLSDRFSAERPKGSFSTLEIQRTEQGDSAMYLCASSRTTFETQYFGPGTRLLVL.